This TCR beta chain was obtained from a study of blood T cell repertoires in COVID-19 (TCRdb year 2020). Regarding the study in general: Collaborator samples came from the United States, Italy and Spain and covered acute and convalescent phases of COVID-19. The samples were drawn from two sources: the first 160 participants of the ongoing ImmuneRACE study, and 1,200 or so subjects contributed by 6 global collaborators. Where HLA class I and class II types were available, the types were taken from metadata supplied by the sample provider, not from assay-based typing. Sample metadata almost always included a de-identified subject ID, COVID-19 status, age in years and sex. The prospective study material was composed of cDNA or gDNA derived from T cells, B-cell-depleted T cells, or PBMCs. Subjects who had been exposed to COVID-19, were actively infected with it, or had recovered from it provided the deeply sampled blood TCRbeta repertoires that made up the dataset. The repertoires were released in a freely available public database intended as a resource for research on the immune response to SARS-CoV-2. What the work shows at the level of the full study, not this receptor alone: How much clinical and demographic metadata was included differed by source and by participant, and the metadata was provided uncurated.

TCRbeta CDR3 regions were amplified from genomic DNA using the immunoSEQ Assay, a bias-controlled multiplex PCR. From the authors' description of their analysis: The number of nucleated cells in each sample was estimated by amplification of reference gene primers within the assay. Sequence reads were collapsed and filtered to measure the absolute abundance of every unique TCRbeta CDR3 rearrangement. For each sample, productive Simpson clonality was calculated as the square root of Simpson's diversity index across productive rearrangements. TCRdb stores this immuneACCESS table with in-frame sequences only. Part of the clones is absent; in the studies checked, under half of the shortfall reflects unresolved V genes, and no reason is known for the rest. Clonal size and the V and J genes are those of that table, whereas D and trimming came from the DNA. This sample comprises approximately 200,000 clones, around 90% of them detected only once. Jointly, the top ten make up 1.2% of the sample.

Participants in the prospective study were aged roughly 18 to 100 years, lived in about two dozen United States geographic areas, and enrolled through a virtual design. In the prospective study, participants were assigned to cohorts based on the clinical history participants reported in a screening survey and a study questionnaire. Recovered participants in ImmuneRACE Cohort 3 were defined as having two consecutive negative NP/OP PCR tests, clearance from a healthcare professional, or resolution of symptoms. In the prospective study, whole blood, serum and a nasopharyngeal or oropharyngeal swab were collected from each participant by mobile phlebotomists. Over a roughly 2-month period, participants in the prospective study had the option of providing additional blood draws and questionnaires. Blood samples from the prospective study were shipped frozen or at room temperature prior to DNA extraction.

The CDR1 and CDR2 encoded by the germline V gene are KGHSH and LQKENI. Trimming removed 5 bases from V and 15 bases from J; the gene matches leave 4 bases unexplained. Including the terminal cysteine and phenylalanine, the CDR3 comprises 10 residues. Just the 30-base CDR3 DNA is kept, in frame starting at base 1. As concerns this clone: Its antigen target is currently unknown. It has no much larger one-base neighbor in the sample; base qualities were not kept.

The clonotype comes from a man aged 25 to 45 who had recovered from COVID-19. The chain was built from TRBV18 and TRBJ2-4, with 7 central nucleotides matching TRBD1. Sequencing was done on a sample of PBMCs or T cells enriched from blood (not recorded which). CDR3 loop: CASSDRDLYF. The nucleotide sequence reads as follows: TGTGCCAGCTCAGACAGGGATCTGTACTTC.